A single sample gave rise to the 22 T cell receptor beta chains below, sequenced in a study of cytomegalovirus exposure and HLA in healthy donors. With 60 Vbeta and 13 Jbeta primers, the PCR was carried out. Clones were sequenced by immunoSEQ multiplex PCR, and TCRdb holds only the in-frame ones, with some missing. In the table there are 210,000 or so clones, approximately 87% of which are singletons. The source material was PBMCs. Every receptor here comes from a human donor in good health.

The chain uses TRBV27 and TRBJ2-1; TRBD2 matches at 9 bases. J was trimmed by 9 bases and V by 3 bases; bases with no gene match: 6. Germline values: CDR1 MNHEY, CDR2 SMNVEV (reference sequence). The CDR3 runs to 14 residues. The CDR3 region is CASSLRREGAEQFF. The CDR3 bases are TGTGCCAGCAGTTTGAGGCGGGAGGGTGCTGAGCAGTTCTTC.

The genes are TRBV5-6 and TRBJ2-3; tentative D call: TRBD1 (6 bases). The V end was cut by 4 bases, the J end by 5 bases, with 17 bases between. The CDR3 is made up of 15 amino acids. Germline loops: CDR1 SGHDT, CDR2 YYEEEE. Here the CDR3 DNA reads TGTGCCAGCAGCCCACAGGGACCCCATGTAGATACGCAGTATTTT. This translates into CASSPQGPHVDTQYF.

The rearrangement uses TRBV9 and TRBJ2-7, with TRBD2 matching 11 bases. This CDR3 region has 16 residues. After removal of 1 base from V and 1 base from J, the junction contained 4 bases not matched to a gene. Germline V CDR1 and CDR2: SGDLS, YYNGEE. CDR3 nucleotides: TGTGCCAGCAGCGTACCGGGACTAGCGGTTTCCTACGAGCAGTACTTC. The encoded protein is CASSVPGLAVSYEQYF.

The V and J genes are TRBV27 and TRBJ2-1; TRBD2 aligns across 10 bases. The ends lost 7 bases at V and 8 bases at J; junction bases unmatched: 17. Germline loops: CDR1 MNHEY, CDR2 SMNVEV (reference sequence). The CDR3 totals 17 residues. The CDR3 bases are TGTGCCAGCACCGCCCGGTGGCTAGCGGGACTAGCGTATGAGCAGTTCTTC. Protein sequence: CASTARWLAGLAYEQFF.

J is TRBJ1-2 and V is TRBV7-2; 8 positions agree with TRBD1. V gave up 4 bases and J gave up 4 bases; unmatched junction bases: 5. Germline V CDR1 and CDR2: SGHTA, FQGNSA. This CDR3 region has 14 residues. In DNA form, the CDR3 reads TGTGCCAGCAGCTACGACAGGGGAGCCTATGGCTACACCTTC. Protein: CASSYDRGAYGYTF.

V and J are TRBV7-2 and TRBJ2-7, with D uncertain. The CDR3 is 14 residues long. Looked up from germline, CDR1 is SGHTA and CDR2 is FQGNSA. Deletions cut 2 bases from V and 6 bases from J, with 14 bases between. As DNA, the CDR3 is TGTGCCAGCAGCTTACTAGTATCCCCTGGCGAGCAGTACTTC. Encoded protein: CASSLLVSPGEQYF.

The gene calls are TRBV28 and TRBJ1-1; D uncertain. The CDR3 totals 13 residues. CDR1 is MDHEN, CDR2 SYDVKM, per germline. V shed 6 bases and J shed 8 bases, with 16 bases lying between them. The CDR3 reads CASRRVRGGEAFF. CDR3 DNA: TGTGCCAGCAGACGGGTACGGGGAGGGGAAGCTTTCTTT.

This clone was seen a single time. The chain carries TRBV6-1 and TRBJ2-7; no reliable D call. CDR1 MNHNS and CDR2 SASEGT come from the germline V gene. V was trimmed by 5 bases and J by 2 bases, leaving 10 bases between them. This CDR3 comprises 13 residues. The chain's CDR3 is CASSPSETYEQYF. The CDR3 nucleotides are TGTGCCAGCAGTCCCTCGGAGACCTACGAGCAGTACTTC.

This clone came up once. This chain links TRBV5-1 with TRBJ2-1; 7 bases match TRBD2. Looked up from germline, CDR1 is SGHRS and CDR2 is YFSETQ. Germline trimming cut 5 bases from V and 10 bases from J; bases unmatched to any gene: 15. CDR3 length: 15 amino acids. CDR3 sequence reads: CASSSPASAGREQFF. The CDR3 DNA reads as TGCGCCAGCAGTTCACCTGCGTCAGCGGGAAGGGAGCAGTTCTTC.

The chain has TRBV25-1 and TRBJ2-1; D possibly corresponds to TRBD1 (6 bases). The CDR3 is 14 amino acids. V was pared by 6 bases and J by 8 bases, with 17 bases between. CDR1 and CDR2 (germline): MGHDK, SYGVNS. CDR3 sequence: CASSWVTGIDEQFF. The CDR3 DNA is TGTGCCAGCAGCTGGGTCACAGGGATCGATGAGCAGTTCTTC.

This clone was recorded a few times. The chain couples TRBV7-9 to TRBJ1-2; D may be TRBD1 (5 bases). The CDR3 length is 13 residues. The V gene's germline CDR1 is SEHNR and CDR2 FQNEAQ (reference sequence). Between the trimmed V and J ends, which lost 3 bases and 4 bases, there was a span of 9 bases. The CDR3 protein is CASSLAGVYGYTF. The DNA for the CDR3 is TGTGCCAGCAGCTTGGCGGGGGTCTATGGCTACACCTTC.

This clone occurred once. This chain connects TRBV2 to TRBJ2-3; TRBD1 might be the D (6 bases). This CDR3 has 15 amino acids. The V end lost 6 bases, the J end lost 1 base, and 14 bases lay between the germline ends. Germline assignment: CDR1 SNHLY and CDR2 FYNNEI. The CDR3 here is CASRPQAGGTDTQYF. CDR3 nucleotides: TGTGCCAGCAGGCCTCAGGCAGGGGGCACAGATACGCAGTATTTT.

The chain combines TRBV19 with TRBJ1-2; 8 bases line up with TRBD1. Germline CDR1 reads LNHDA; CDR2 reads SQIVND (reference sequence). V lost 1 base and J lost 6; bases outside the gene matches: 7. The CDR3 spans 15 residues. The CDR3 bases are TGTGCCAGTAGTATAGGAGGCAGGGGGCGTGATGGCTACACCTTC. Translating it yields CASSIGGRGRDGYTF.

V gene TRBV9 combines with J gene TRBJ2-1; TRBD2 agrees at 8 bases. V was clipped by 0 bases and J by 8 bases; unmatched bases: 7. Germline lookup yields CDR1 SGDLS and CDR2 YYNGEE. The CDR3 sequence is 15 residues long. CDR3 sequence: CASSVAGTRGDEQFF. CDR3 nucleotide sequence: TGTGCCAGCAGCGTAGCCGGGACTAGGGGGGATGAGCAGTTCTTC.

As concerns this clone: A junction boundary mismatches the germline segment, possibly from a read error. The gene calls are TRBV18 and TRBJ1-1; 9 positions match TRBD1. Germline assignment: CDR1 KGHSH and CDR2 LQKENI. The CDR3 sequence is 15 residues long. CDR3 DNA: TGTGCCAGCTCAGGACTACAGGGGGCAGGCACTGAAGCTTCCTTT. Translated, it gives CASSGLQGAGTEASF.

J is TRBJ2-5 and V is TRBV19; 10 bases line up with TRBD1. Per the germline V gene, CDR1 is LNHDA and CDR2 is SQIVND (reference sequence). V dropped 6 bases and J dropped 2; count of bases not matched to a gene: 6. The CDR3 has 15 amino acids. CDR3 coding DNA: TGTGCCAGTAGGCCTCGGACAGGGGGACAAGAGACCCAGTACTTC. This codes for CASRPRTGGQETQYF.

This clone appeared a few times. The genes are TRBV6-1 and TRBJ2-2; no firm D call. V lost 2 bases, J lost 0 bases, and 16 bases lay in between. Germline values: CDR1 MNHNS, CDR2 SASEGT. The CDR3 totals 18 residues. The CDR3: CASSESLSFTPNTGELFF. The CDR3 nucleotides are TGTGCCAGCAGTGAATCCCTGAGTTTTACCCCGAACACCGGGGAGCTGTTTTTT.

Here the CDR3 reads CATGDYQETQYF. In DNA form, the CDR3 reads TGTGCCACCGGGGACTATCAAGAGACCCAGTACTTC. J is TRBJ2-5 and V is TRBV2, with 7 bases lining up with TRBD2. Germline CDR1 SNHLY, CDR2 FYNNEI. After removal of 10 bases from V and 2 bases from J, the junction contained 4 bases not matched to a gene. The CDR3 consists of 12 residues.

V is TRBV7-3 and J is TRBJ2-1; D might be TRBD1 (5 bases). V shed 2 bases and J shed 4 bases, with 9 bases lying between them. CDR3 size: 14 residues. CDR1 is SGHTA, CDR2 FQGTGA, per germline. The CDR3 DNA follows: TGTGCCAGCAGCTTAGTCTCAGGGTACAATGAGCAGTTCTTC. Protein: CASSLVSGYNEQFF.

This clone has a single count. This chain joins TRBV27 and TRBJ2-1; 10 bases are a match to TRBD2. Germline-derived CDR1 and CDR2 are MNHEY and SMNVEV (reference sequence). Trimming removed 3 bases from V and 3 bases from J; junction bases left unmatched: 14. The CDR3 is 19 amino acids. As DNA, the CDR3 is TGTGCCAGCAGTTTCCTAAATCCCATAGCGGGAGGAGGCTACAATGAGCAGTTCTTC. This encodes CASSFLNPIAGGGYNEQFF.

The chain couples TRBV27 to TRBJ1-3; D ambiguous. The ends were cut back, 2 bases at V and 4 bases at J, with 18 bases in the middle. The CDR3 sequence is 17 residues long. The germline gives CDR1 MNHEY, CDR2 SMNVEV (reference sequence). This CDR3 is CASSLRDPDTSGNTIYF. CDR3 in DNA: TGTGCCAGCAGTTTACGTGACCCCGACACGAGCGGAAACACCATATATTTT.

The chain carries TRBV11-1 and TRBJ2-5; no firm D call. V lost 6 bases and J lost 4, with 12 bases in between. CDR1 SGHAT and CDR2 FQDESV come from the germline V gene (reference sequence). CDR3 length: 13 residues. The CDR3 sequence is CASRDTIGETQYF. The DNA of the CDR3 is TGTGCCAGCAGAGACACCATCGGAGAGACCCAGTACTTC.